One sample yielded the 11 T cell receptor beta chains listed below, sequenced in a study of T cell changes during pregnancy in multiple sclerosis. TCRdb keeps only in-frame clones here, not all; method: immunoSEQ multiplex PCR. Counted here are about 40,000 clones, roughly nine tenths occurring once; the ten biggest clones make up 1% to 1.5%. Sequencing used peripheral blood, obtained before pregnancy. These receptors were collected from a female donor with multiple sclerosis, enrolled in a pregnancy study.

The DNA for the CDR3 is TGCGCCAGCAGCCAAGATCAGAGGGTGAGACTAGTATACAATGAGCAGTTCTTC. This gives the protein CASSQDQRVRLVYNEQFF. V gene TRBV4-1 combines with J gene TRBJ2-1, with a weak D call TRBD2 (6 bases). CDR3 length equals 18 residues. Germline V gene data show CDR1 as MGHRA and CDR2 as YSYEKL. V lost 0 bases and J lost 4, with 19 bases in between.

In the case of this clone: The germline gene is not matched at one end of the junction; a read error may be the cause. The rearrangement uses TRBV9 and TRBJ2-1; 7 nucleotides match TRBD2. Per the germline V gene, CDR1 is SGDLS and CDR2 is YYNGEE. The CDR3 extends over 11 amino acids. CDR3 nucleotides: TGTGCCAGCAGCGTAGGCGGGAGTTTCCTCTTC. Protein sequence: CASSVGGSFLF.

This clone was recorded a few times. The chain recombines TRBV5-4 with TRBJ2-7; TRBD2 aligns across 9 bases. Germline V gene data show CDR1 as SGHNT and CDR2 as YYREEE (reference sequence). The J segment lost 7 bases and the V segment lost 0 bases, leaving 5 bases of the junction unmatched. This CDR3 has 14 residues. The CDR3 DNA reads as TGTGCCAGCAGCTTGGACGCGGGAGGGGGGGAGCAGTACTTC. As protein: CASSLDAGGGEQYF.

This chain's CDR3 is CASSLGQGKLEAFF. The CDR3 DNA is TGCGCCAGCAGCTTGGGACAGGGGAAGCTTGAAGCTTTCTTT. The chain joins TRBV5-1 to TRBJ1-1, with 8 bases lining up with TRBD1. The V gene's germline CDR1 is SGHRS and CDR2 YFSETQ. CDR3 size: 14 residues. The trim removed 0 bases at V and 7 bases at J, leaving 5 bases unmatched. Drawing the rest from reference TRBV5-1 and TRBJ1-1, the complete variable domain is KAGVTQTPRYLIKTRGQQVTLSCSPISGHRSVSWYQQTPGQGLQFLFEYFSETQRNKGNFPGRFSGRQFSNSRSEMNVSTLELGDSALYLCASSLGQGKLEAFFGQGTRLTVV.

As DNA, the CDR3 is TGTGCCAGCAGTACCGGACAGGGAAACTATGGCTACACCTTC. Its translation is CASSTGQGNYGYTF. The V gene is TRBV6-1, the J gene TRBJ1-2, with 8 bases fitting TRBD1. CDR3 length: 14 residues. Germline CDR1 MNHNS, CDR2 SASEGT. V trimming: 5 bases; J trimming: 2 bases; junction bases outside the gene matches: 4.

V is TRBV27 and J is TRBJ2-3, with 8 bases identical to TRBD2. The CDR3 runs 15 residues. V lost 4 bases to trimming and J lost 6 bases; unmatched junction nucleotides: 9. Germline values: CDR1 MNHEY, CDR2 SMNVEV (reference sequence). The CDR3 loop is CASSYGRANGDTQYF. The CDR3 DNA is TGTGCCAGCAGTTACGGGAGGGCGAATGGCGATACGCAGTATTTT.

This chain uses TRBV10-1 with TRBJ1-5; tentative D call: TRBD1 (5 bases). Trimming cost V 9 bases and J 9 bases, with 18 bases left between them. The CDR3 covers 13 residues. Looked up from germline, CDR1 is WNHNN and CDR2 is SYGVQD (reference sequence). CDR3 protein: CARTMAGTGPQHF. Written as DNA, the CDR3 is TGCGCCAGGACCATGGCAGGGACTGGGCCCCAGCATTTT.

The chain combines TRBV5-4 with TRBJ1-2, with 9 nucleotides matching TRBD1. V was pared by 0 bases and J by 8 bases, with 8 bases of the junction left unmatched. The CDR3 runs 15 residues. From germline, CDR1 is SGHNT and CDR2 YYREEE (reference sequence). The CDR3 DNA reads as TGTGCCAGCAGCTTGGCCACAGGGGGCGCGAGGGGCTACACCTTC. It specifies CASSLATGGARGYTF.

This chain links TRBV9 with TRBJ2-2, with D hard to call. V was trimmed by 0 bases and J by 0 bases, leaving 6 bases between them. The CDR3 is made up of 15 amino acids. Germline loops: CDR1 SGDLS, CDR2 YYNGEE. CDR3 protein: CASSVGQANTGELFF. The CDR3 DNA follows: TGTGCCAGCAGCGTAGGGCAGGCGAACACCGGGGAGCTGTTTTTT.

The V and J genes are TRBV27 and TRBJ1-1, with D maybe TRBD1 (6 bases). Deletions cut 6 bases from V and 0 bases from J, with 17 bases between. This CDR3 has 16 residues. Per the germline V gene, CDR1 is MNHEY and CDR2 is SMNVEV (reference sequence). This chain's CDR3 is CASSLHGGRVNTEAFF. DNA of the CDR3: TGTGCCAGCAGCCTCCACGGGGGGCGGGTGAACACTGAAGCTTTCTTT.

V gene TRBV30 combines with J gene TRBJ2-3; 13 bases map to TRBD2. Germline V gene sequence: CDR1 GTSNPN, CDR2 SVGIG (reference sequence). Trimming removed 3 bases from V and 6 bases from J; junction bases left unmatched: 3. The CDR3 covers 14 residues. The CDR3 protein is CAWRLAGGDDTQYF. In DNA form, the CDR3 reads TGTGCCTGGAGACTAGCGGGGGGGGACGATACGCAGTATTTT.